These 23 T cell receptor beta chains came from one sample sequenced in a study of T cells in women clearing cervical HPV infection. Some clones are missing from TCRdb's copy, which holds only in-frame ones; the method was immunoSEQ multiplex PCR. The table lists approximately 30,000 clones. Input material: blood buffy coat. The receptors shown here come from a woman aged 18-70 years with a cervical HPV16 infection that either progressed to CIN3+ or cleared (not recorded which).

As to this clone: The DNA ends 3 residues before the CDR3 does, and the rest of the CDR3 is filled in from the germline J gene. The rearrangement uses TRBV5-1 and TRBJ2-3; the match to TRBD1 covers 7 bases. In germline, CDR1 is SGHRS, CDR2 YFSETQ. The CDR3 runs 14 residues. V trimming: 4 bases; J trimming: 6 bases; junction bases outside the gene matches: 8. The CDR3 here is CASSPGQESDTQYF. CDR3 DNA (partial): TGCGCCAGCAGCCCCGGACAGGAAAGTGATACG.

About this clone: The CDR3 end lies 3 residues beyond the end of the read and is filled in from the germline J gene. The J gene is TRBJ2-4, the V gene TRBV7-9, with TRBD1 matching over 9 bases. CDR3 length: 15 residues. Germline V gene lookup returns CDR1 SEHNR and CDR2 FQNEAQ (reference sequence). CDR3 loop: CASSPGTGTNYGQYF. The covered CDR3 bases are TGTGCCAGCAGCCCAGGGACAGGGACCAACTATGGT.

The chain's CDR3 is CASSREAVVGTEAFF. CDR3 DNA, as far as it was read: TGTGCCAGCAGCAGAGAGGCGGTAGTGGGCACTGAA. The genes are TRBV7-2 and TRBJ1-1; unclear D gene. The CDR3 end falls 3 residues outside the read, so it is completed with the germline J gene. In germline, CDR1 is SGHTA, CDR2 FQGNSA. This CDR3 spans 15 amino acids. V was clipped by 5 bases and J by 4 bases, with 17 bases between them.

In regard to this clone: The read stops 3 residues short of the end of the CDR3; the missing end is completed from the germline J gene. J is TRBJ1-2 and V is TRBV7-9; 9 nucleotides line up with TRBD1. The CDR3 contains 15 residues. Germline loops: CDR1 SEHNR, CDR2 FQNEAQ (reference sequence). CDR3 amino acids: CASSLRDRDPDTYTF. The DNA read from the CDR3 is TGTGCCAGCAGCCTCCGGGACAGGGACCCAGATACC. Supplemented by reference TRBV7-9 and TRBJ1-2, the full variable domain reads DTGVSQNPRHKITKRGQNVTFRCDPISEHNRLYWYRQTLGQGPEFLTYFQNEAQLEKSRLLSDRFSAERPKGSFSTLEIQRTEQGDSAMYLCASSLRDRDPDTYTFGSGTRLTVV.

In the case of this clone: Read sequence stops 3 residues before the CDR3 end, and the germline J gene provides the missing end. The chain is built from TRBV20-1 and TRBJ1-5; D gene ambiguous. This CDR3 comprises 14 residues. V gave up 6 bases and J gave up 0 bases, with 12 bases separating them. Germline V gives CDR1 DFQATT, CDR2 SNEGSKA (reference sequence). The DNA read from the CDR3 is TGCAGTGCCCAGGAATCTTATAGCAATCAGCCC. This gives the protein CSAQESYSNQP. The CDR3 as a whole reads CSAQESYSNQPQHF.

Details on this clone: The CDR3 extends 3 residues past the end of the read, so its final part is completed from the germline J gene. The chain combines TRBV5-1 with TRBJ1-1, with a tentative D call TRBD1 (6 bases). The CDR3 is 13 residues long. CDR1 and CDR2 (germline): SGHRS, YFSETQ. CDR3 amino acids: CASSLTYGTTAFF. The CDR3 DNA, read in part, is TGCGCCAGCAGCTTAACTTACGGGACAACA.

To note about this clone: The CDR3 is cut off 3 residues early in the read; its end comes from the germline J gene. V usage is TRBV18 and J usage is TRBJ1-5; 7 nucleotides agree with TRBD1. The CDR3 is 17 residues long. Germline V gene data show CDR1 as KGHSH and CDR2 as LQKENI. Unmatched junction bases numbered 9, after V lost 4 bases and J lost 0 bases. Partial CDR3 DNA: TGTGCCAGCTCACTACAGGGGCTATCCTATAGCAATCAGCCC. The encoded protein is CASSLQGLSYSNQP. The full CDR3 protein reads CASSLQGLSYSNQPQHF.

Comments on this clone: The read falls 3 residues short of the CDR3 end, and the missing part is taken from the germline J gene. The chain uses TRBV6-2 or TRBV6-3 and TRBJ1-2, with a weak D call TRBD1 (6 bases). This CDR3 has 14 amino acids. CDR1 is MNHEY and CDR2 is SVGEGT in the germline V gene. CDR3 protein: CASSYSGASYDYTF. Partial CDR3 DNA: TGTGCCAGCAGTTACTCGGGGGCTTCCTACGAC.

To note about this clone: The missing CDR3 end, 3 residues past where the read stops, is filled in from the germline J gene. The rearrangement joins TRBV7-6 to TRBJ1-2; TRBD1 agrees at 11 bases. The germline gives CDR1 SGHVS, CDR2 FNYEAQ. This CDR3 has 15 residues. The CDR3 reads CASSPGQGAYNDYTF. The sequenced CDR3 bases are TGTGCCAGCAGCCCAGGACAGGGGGCCTACAATGAC.

Remarks on this clone: The read stops 3 residues short of the end of the CDR3; the missing end is completed from the germline J gene. V gene TRBV4-1 combines with J gene TRBJ2-3; D is unresolved. V was pared by 3 bases and J by 6 bases, with 10 bases between. The CDR3 has 13 amino acids. CDR1 MGHRA and CDR2 YSYEKL come from the germline V gene. The covered CDR3 bases are TGCGCCAGCAGCCAGGTAGATTCGGATACG. Amino acids: CASSQVDSDT. The entire CDR3 is CASSQVDSDTQYF.

In regard to this clone: The missing CDR3 end, 3 residues past where the read stops, is filled in from the germline J gene. This sequence joins TRBV11-1 and TRBJ2-3; 7 bases are a match to TRBD1. The CDR3 is 12 amino acids. Germline V gives CDR1 SGHAT, CDR2 FQDESV (reference sequence). The sequenced CDR3 bases are TGTGCCAGCAGCCCTATCGGACAGGCG. Amino acid sequence: CASSPIGQA. The whole CDR3 region reads CASSPIGQAQYF. Based on the CDR3 plus reference TRBV11-1 and TRBJ2-3, the full variable domain is EAEVAQSPRYKITEKSQAVAFWCDPISGHATLYWYRQILGQGPELLVQFQDESVVDDSQLPKDRFSAERLKGVDSTLKIQPAELGDSAMYLCASSPIGQAQYFGPGTRLTVL.

Of note for this clone: The CDR3 end is not reached by the read, which stops 3 residues before it; the germline J gene fills it in. The chain has TRBV18 and TRBJ1-1; D is undetermined. The CDR3 totals 15 residues. The V gene lost 0 bases and the J gene lost 5 bases, with 13 bases spanning the gap. In germline, CDR1 is KGHSH, CDR2 LQKENI. CDR3 DNA (partial): TGTGCCAGCTCACCACCGGGTAACAGCCGGACTGAA. Protein: CASSPPGNSRTE. The CDR3 as a whole reads CASSPPGNSRTEAFF.

Notes on this clone: The read falls 3 residues short of the CDR3 end, and the missing part is taken from the germline J gene. The V and J genes are TRBV6-4 and TRBJ2-3; 8 bases align to TRBD2. V gave up 4 bases and J gave up 2 bases; unmatched junction bases: 5. The CDR3 loop spans 15 amino acids. The V gene's germline CDR1 is MRHNA and CDR2 SNTAGT. This CDR3 reads CASSAAGGTTDTQYF. The sequenced part of the CDR3 DNA is TGTGCCAGCAGTGCTGCGGGGGGAACCACAGATACG.

Note on this clone: The sequence runs out 3 residues before the end of the CDR3; the remainder is reconstructed from the germline J gene. The gene calls are TRBV20-1 and TRBJ2-7, with 10 bases that match TRBD1. Germline V gene sequence: CDR1 DFQATT, CDR2 SNEGSKA (reference sequence). The CDR3 is made up of 14 amino acids. V shed 7 bases, J shed 3 bases, and the junction held 9 bases outside the gene matches. CDR3 DNA (partial): TGCAGTGTTCCACGACAGGGGGCTGACTACGAG. It yields the protein CSVPRQGADYE. The whole CDR3 protein reads CSVPRQGADYEQYF.

Comments on this clone: Sequencing ends 3 residues short of the CDR3 end; the germline J gene provides the rest. The V call is TRBV20-1, the J call TRBJ2-1; D perhaps matches TRBD1 (6 bases). Germline CDR1 is DFQATT and CDR2 is SNEGSKA (reference sequence). V was trimmed by 0 bases and J by 4 bases, leaving 13 bases between them. The CDR3 runs 15 residues. This CDR3 reads CSARDSRQDYNEQFF. The DNA read from the CDR3 is TGCAGTGCTAGAGATTCGCGACAGGATTACAATGAG.

With regard to this clone: The CDR3 end lies 3 residues beyond the end of the read and is filled in from the germline J gene. The chain recombines TRBV5-5 with TRBJ2-7, with 9 bases lining up with TRBD1. V dropped 4 bases and J dropped 3; count of bases not matched to a gene: 5. CDR1 is SGHKS and CDR2 is YYEKEE in the germline V gene (reference sequence). The CDR3 extends over 14 amino acids. The DNA read from the CDR3 is TGTGCCAGCAGCGCCGGGACAGGGCTCTACGAG. Its protein is CASSAGTGLYE. The CDR3, in full, reads CASSAGTGLYEQYF.

To note about this clone: The DNA ends 3 residues before the CDR3 does, and the rest of the CDR3 is filled in from the germline J gene. This sequence joins TRBV19 and TRBJ2-2; D gene ambiguous. The CDR3 sequence is 12 residues long. V was trimmed by 3 bases and J by 6 bases, leaving 5 bases between them. Germline CDR1 and CDR2: LNHDA and SQIVND (reference sequence). Here the CDR3 reads CASSIWPGELFF. CDR3 bases read: TGTGCCAGTAGTATTTGGCCCGGGGAG.

Comments on this clone: The read ends 3 residues early relative to the CDR3; the germline J gene fills the gap. This chain links TRBV5-6 with TRBJ2-5, with 10 nucleotides matching TRBD1. CDR3 length equals 15 residues. Trimming at V came to 5 bases and at J to 5 bases, leaving 9 bases not matched to a gene. Germline V gives CDR1 SGHDT, CDR2 YYEEEE. Partial CDR3 DNA: TGTGCCAGCAGTGACGGACAGGGGGTCGCGGAGACC. Protein sequence: CASSDGQGVAET. The whole CDR3 protein reads CASSDGQGVAETQYF.

In regard to this clone: The read halts 3 residues ahead of the CDR3 end, with the missing end drawn from the germline J gene. The chain employs TRBV7-9 and TRBJ2-2, with D unclear. CDR1 is SEHNR and CDR2 is FQNEAQ in the germline V gene (reference sequence). CDR3 length equals 14 residues. The part of the CDR3 DNA that was read is TGTGCCAGCAGCGCCAACGAGGTTAATGAAAAG. Translated: CASSANEVNEK. The whole CDR3 region reads CASSANEVNEKLFF.

As concerns this clone: The read ends 3 residues shy of where the CDR3 ends; the end is completed using the germline J gene. The chain employs TRBV2 and TRBJ1-4; D remains unclear. The V gene lost 6 bases and the J gene lost 0 bases, with 11 bases spanning the gap. Germline V gene lookup returns CDR1 SNHLY and CDR2 FYNNEI. This CDR3 has 15 amino acids. The CDR3 reads CASSAGIATNEKLFF. The CDR3 DNA, read in part, is TGTGCCAGCAGCGCAGGAATCGCAACTAATGAAAAA.

Note on this clone: The missing CDR3 end, 3 residues past where the read stops, is filled in from the germline J gene. The chain is built from TRBV10-3 and TRBJ2-1, with 9 bases aligning to TRBD1. Germline V CDR1 and CDR2: ENHRY, SYGVKD. The CDR3 is made up of 14 amino acids. V shed 2 bases, J shed 4 bases, and the junction held 0 bases outside the gene matches. The sequenced CDR3 bases are TGTGCCATCAGTGAGGGGACAGGGTACAATGAG. Residues: CAISEGTGYNE. The CDR3 as a whole reads CAISEGTGYNEQFF.

Regarding this clone: The read is 3 residues too short to cover the CDR3 end, so that end is filled in from the germline J gene. The chain recombines TRBV7-2 with TRBJ1-5; TRBD1 is a possible D gene (6 bases). Germline assignment: CDR1 SGHTA and CDR2 FQGNSA. This CDR3 has 15 residues. V was trimmed by 1 base and J by 6 bases, leaving 13 bases between them. CDR3 region: CASSLGHRAGQPQHF. Partial CDR3 DNA: TGTGCCAGCAGCTTAGGGCACAGGGCGGGTCAGCCC.

To note about this clone: The read gets to within 3 residues of the CDR3 end, and the germline J gene fills in the rest. This sequence joins TRBV2 and TRBJ1-5, with D maybe TRBD1 (5 bases). CDR3 length: 15 amino acids. Germline V gives CDR1 SNHLY, CDR2 FYNNEI. V was trimmed by 3 bases and J by 3 bases, leaving 12 bases between them. The CDR3 is CASSDGHSDNQPQHF. Incomplete CDR3 DNA: TGTGCCAGCAGTGATGGACACTCTGACAATCAGCCC.